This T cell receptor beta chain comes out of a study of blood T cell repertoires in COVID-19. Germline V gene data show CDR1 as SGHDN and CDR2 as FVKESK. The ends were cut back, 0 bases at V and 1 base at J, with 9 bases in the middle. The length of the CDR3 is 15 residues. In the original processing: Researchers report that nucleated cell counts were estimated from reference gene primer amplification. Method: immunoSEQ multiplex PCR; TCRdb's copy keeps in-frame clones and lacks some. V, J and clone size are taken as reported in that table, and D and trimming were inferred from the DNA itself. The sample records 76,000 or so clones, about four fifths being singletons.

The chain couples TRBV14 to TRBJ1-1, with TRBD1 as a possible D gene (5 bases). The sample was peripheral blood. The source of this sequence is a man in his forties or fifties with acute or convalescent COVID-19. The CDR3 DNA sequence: TGTGCCAGCAGCCAAGAGGGTAGGGGGAACACTGAAGCTTTCTTT. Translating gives CASSQEGRGNTEAFF. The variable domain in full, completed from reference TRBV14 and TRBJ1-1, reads EAGVTQFPSHSVIEKGQTVTLRCDPISGHDNLYWYRRVMGKEIKFLLHFVKESKQDESGMPNNRFLAERTGGTYSTLKVQPAELEDSGVYFCASSQEGRGNTEAFFGQGTRLTVV.